Following are 14 T cell receptor beta chains from one sample sequenced in a study of T cell responses to AZD1222 COVID-19 vaccine. The data were produced by immunoSEQ multiplex PCR, yet TCRdb's version contains in-frame clones alone and is incomplete. The repertoire holds around 100,000 clones, with around 90% as singletons. The input for sequencing was peripheral blood, taken on day 0 of AZD1222 vaccination. These receptors were obtained from an adult in good health.

The rearrangement joins TRBV2 to TRBJ1-4, with 7 nucleotides matching TRBD1. V lost 7 bases and J lost 1; bases outside the gene matches: 6. Germline V CDR1 and CDR2: SNHLY, FYNNEI. CDR3 length: 15 residues. CDR3 in amino acids: CASNRQGITNEKLFF. Written as DNA, the CDR3 is TGTGCCAGCAATCGACAGGGTATAACTAATGAAAAACTGTTTTTT. The full variable domain, its missing parts supplied by reference TRBV2 and TRBJ1-4, is EPEVTQTPSHQVTQMGQEVILRCVPISNHLYFYWYRQILGQKVEFLVSFYNNEISEKSEIFDDQFSVERPDGSNFTLKIRSTKLEDSAMYFCASNRQGITNEKLFFGSGTQLSVL.

This chain links TRBV2 with TRBJ2-5; the D gene is possibly TRBD2 (6 bases). This CDR3 has 13 residues. The germline V gene has CDR1 SNHLY and CDR2 FYNNEI. Between the trimmed V and J ends, which lost 10 bases and 5 bases, there was a span of 17 bases. The CDR3 spells CATRRGSGETQYF. CDR3 nucleotides: TGTGCCACCCGGAGGGGTAGTGGCGAGACCCAGTACTTC.

This chain links TRBV18 with TRBJ1-5; perhaps TRBD1 as D (5 bases). There are 15 residues in the CDR3. Trimming took off 4 bases at V and 2 bases at J, with 12 bases between the two ends. Per germline, CDR1 KGHSH and CDR2 LQKENI. The DNA of the CDR3 is TGTGCCAGCTCACTGCAGGGTGAGGGCAATCAGCCCCAGCATTTT. It translates to CASSLQGEGNQPQHF. The full variable domain, its missing parts supplied by reference TRBV18 and TRBJ1-5, is NAGVMQNPRHLVRRRGQEARLRCSPMKGHSHVYWYRQLPEEGLKFMVYLQKENIIDESGMPKERFSAEFPKEGPSILRIQQVVRGDSAAYFCASSLQGEGNQPQHFGDGTRLSIL.

The chain couples TRBV7-2 to TRBJ1-2; TRBD1 agrees at 10 bases. The CDR3 covers 18 residues. Germline lookup yields CDR1 SGHTA and CDR2 FQGNSA. V lost 5 bases, J lost 1 base, and 13 bases stayed unmatched. DNA for the CDR3: TGTGCCAGCAGCCTATACGGACAGGGGGTGGTCGGTAACTATGGCTACACCTTC. This encodes CASSLYGQGVVGNYGYTF.

The CDR3 here is CASTSGTYTDTQYF. The DNA of the CDR3 is TGCGCCAGCACCTCCGGGACTTACACAGATACGCAGTATTTT. V gene TRBV5-1 combines with J gene TRBJ2-3, with D possibly TRBD2 on 6 matching bases. V lost 6 bases, J lost 2 bases, and 13 bases lay in between. CDR1 and CDR2 from the germline V gene are SGHRS and YFSETQ. The CDR3 sequence is 14 residues long. Together with reference TRBV5-1 and TRBJ2-3, the CDR3 gives the full variable domain: KAGVTQTPRYLIKTRGQQVTLSCSPISGHRSVSWYQQTPGQGLQFLFEYFSETQRNKGNFPGRFSGRQFSNSRSEMNVSTLELGDSALYLCASTSGTYTDTQYFGPGTRLTVL.

The chain is built from TRBV7-9 and TRBJ2-1, with TRBD2 matching 13 bases. From germline, CDR1 is SEHNR and CDR2 FQNEAQ (reference sequence). Trimming took 1 base from V and 8 from J; bases not matched to a gene: 8. This CDR3 comprises 17 residues. CDR3 nucleotide sequence: TGTGCCAGCAGCTTAGAAGGACTAGCGGGAGTAATCGATGAGCAGTTCTTC. It encodes CASSLEGLAGVIDEQFF.

The CDR3 DNA follows: TGTGCCAGCAGCAAGCGGGAGACGGCAGATACGCAGTATTTT. This codes for CASSKRETADTQYF. The V call is TRBV7-8, the J call TRBJ2-3; 8 bases are shared with TRBD2. V shed 5 bases and J 4 bases; nucleotides not matched to a gene: 5. This CDR3 is built from 14 residues. Germline values: CDR1 SGHVS, CDR2 FQNEAQ.

J is TRBJ1-6 and V is TRBV7-9; no clear D gene. The germline V gene encodes CDR1 SEHNR and CDR2 FQNEAQ (reference sequence). Trimming shortened V by 1 base and J by 7 bases, and 14 bases separated the two germline ends. The CDR3 is 16 amino acids. The CDR3 DNA reads TGTGCCAGCAGCTTAGAGACACGCAGTGTCAATTCACCCCTCCACTTT. Residues: CASSLETRSVNSPLHF.

In this sample, this clone turned up once. The CDR3 here is CASSRGSGTTSHQTQYF. The CDR3 bases are TGTGCCAGTAGTCGGGGCTCCGGGACAACCTCCCATCAGACCCAGTACTTC. The chain uses TRBV19 and TRBJ2-5; a weak D match, TRBD1 (6 bases). Between the trimmed V and J ends, which lost 5 bases and 6 bases, there was a span of 25 bases. The germline gives CDR1 LNHDA, CDR2 SQIVND (reference sequence). The CDR3 runs 17 residues.

The V gene is TRBV27, the J gene TRBJ2-5, with TRBD1 as a possible D gene (6 bases). Looked up from germline, CDR1 is MNHEY and CDR2 is SMNVEV (reference sequence). The length of the CDR3 is 14 residues. Trimming took 9 bases from V and 5 from J, leaving 19 bases between them. The CDR3 DNA sequence: TGTGCCAGTCCCCTGGGGGCAGTCGGGGAGACCCAGTACTTC. The encoded protein is CASPLGAVGETQYF.

The V and J genes are TRBV3-1 (or the pseudogene TRBV3-2) and TRBJ1-1; no clear D gene. Germline V gene data show CDR1 as LGHDT and CDR2 as YNNKEL (reference sequence). The CDR3 runs 15 residues. V was trimmed by 7 bases and J by 5 bases, leaving 20 bases between them. CDR3 sequence reads: CASNERGRKRTEAFF. The DNA for the CDR3 is TGTGCCAGCAACGAACGCGGACGTAAAAGAACTGAAGCTTTCTTT.

The V call is TRBV25-1, the J call TRBJ2-1; TRBD2 might be the D (6 bases). Deletions cut 4 bases from V and 7 bases from J, with 14 bases between. Per the germline V gene, CDR1 is MGHDK and CDR2 is SYGVNS. The CDR3 spans 14 residues. The CDR3: CASSGWGGWNEQFF. CDR3 bases: TGTGCCAGCAGTGGTTGGGGAGGCTGGAATGAGCAGTTCTTC.

This clone was observed a single time. The rearrangement uses TRBV14 and TRBJ2-1; the D gene is possibly TRBD2 (5 bases). Germline CDR1 reads SGHDN; CDR2 reads FVKESK. The CDR3 is made up of 13 amino acids. V was clipped by 4 bases and J by 15 bases, with 19 bases between them. Here the CDR3 DNA reads TGTGCCAGCAGCCGAGTCGGGCGTGAGGGTCTGTTCTTC. This sequence encodes CASSRVGREGLFF.

This clone was recorded only once. CDR3 sequence: CASRQLTGGATADTQYF. CDR3 sequence (DNA): TGTGCCAGCAGACAGTTGACCGGGGGGGCGACGGCAGATACGCAGTATTTT. The chain couples TRBV5-5 to TRBJ2-3; TRBD2 matches 8 bases. Per the germline V gene, CDR1 is SGHKS and CDR2 is YYEKEE (reference sequence). The ends lost 5 bases at V and 4 bases at J; junction bases unmatched: 15. This CDR3 contains 17 residues.